This T cell receptor (beta chain) was recorded in a study of T cell responses to AZD1222 COVID-19 vaccine. The table came from immunoSEQ multiplex PCR; TCRdb's copy has only in-frame clones and leaves some out. The table includes roughly 100,000 clones, about 94% detected once. This CDR3 is built from 15 residues. The germline V gene encodes CDR1 SGHVS and CDR2 FNYEAQ. The V segment lost 0 bases and the J segment 6 bases; nucleotides outside the gene matches: 5. The gene calls are TRBV7-6 and TRBJ2-1; 7 bases align to TRBD2. Specimen: peripheral blood, collected on day 0 of AZD1222 vaccination. The source is an adult in good health. CDR3 in DNA: TGTGCCAGCAGCTTAGCCCCGGGAGGAGGCAATGAGCAGTTCTTC. Amino acids: CASSLAPGGGNEQFF.